A single TCR beta chain is shown here with its context. Some clones are missing from TCRdb's copy, which holds only in-frame ones; the method was immunoSEQ multiplex PCR. The data contain approximately 12,000 clones, 65% to 90% of them singletons. This entry is derived from a study of blood T cell repertoires in COVID-19. Overall study: PBMCs, B-cell-depleted T cells, or T cells were the source of the cDNA or gDNA that made up the material.

The sample was peripheral blood. This sequence originates from a woman in her sixties or seventies with acute or convalescent COVID-19.

The CDR3 nucleotides are TGTGCCAGCAGAAGACTAGCGGGGGTCCAAGAGACCCAGTACTTC. It encodes CASRRLAGVQETQYF. The J gene is TRBJ2-5, the V gene TRBV6-5; 12 bases are a match to TRBD2. This CDR3 has 15 residues. Germline values: CDR1 MNHEY, CDR2 SVGAGI. Losses at the gene ends were 6 bases for V and 1 base for J; bases not matched to a gene: 3.